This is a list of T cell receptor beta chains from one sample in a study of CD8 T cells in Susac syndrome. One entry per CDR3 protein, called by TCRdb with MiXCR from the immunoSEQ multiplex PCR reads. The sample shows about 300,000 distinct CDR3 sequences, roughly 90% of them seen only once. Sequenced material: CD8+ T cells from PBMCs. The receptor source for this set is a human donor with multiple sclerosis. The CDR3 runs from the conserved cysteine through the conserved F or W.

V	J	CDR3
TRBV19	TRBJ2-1	CASSIYGGDYNEQFF
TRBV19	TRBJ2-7	CASSTPIKAGYEQYF
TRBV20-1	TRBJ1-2	CSARGGQESMGYTF
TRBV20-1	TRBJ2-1	CSARPGLAGGSSYNEQFF
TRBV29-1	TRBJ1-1	CSVELRVNTEAFF
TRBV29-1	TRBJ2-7	CSASTGTYEQYF
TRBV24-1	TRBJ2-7	CATSLGESYEQYF
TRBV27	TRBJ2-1	CASSLSGSSYNEQFF
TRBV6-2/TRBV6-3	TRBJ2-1	CASSYEQEINEQFF
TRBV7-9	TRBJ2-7	CASSWVQGVDEQYF
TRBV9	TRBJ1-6	CASSEYRSSYNSPLHF
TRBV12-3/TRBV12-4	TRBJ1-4	CASRIQGFNEKLFF
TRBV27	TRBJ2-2	CASSLFLAGGPAGELFF
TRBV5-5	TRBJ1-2	CASSLDDRVRANYGYTF
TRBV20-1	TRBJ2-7	CSARGRAGAEQYF
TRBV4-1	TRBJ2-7	CASSPRLGGYEQYF
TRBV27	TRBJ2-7	CASSLTGGAPYEQYF
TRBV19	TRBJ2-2	CASRPDREGAGELFF
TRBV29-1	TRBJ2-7	CSVELGRYEQYF
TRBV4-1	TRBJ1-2	CASSQVGGDSLYGYTF
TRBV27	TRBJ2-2	CASSPGYTGELFF
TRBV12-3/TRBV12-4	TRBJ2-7	CASSFVRDSPQYEQYF
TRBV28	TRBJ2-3	CASSPPSRGTDTQYF
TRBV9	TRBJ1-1	CASSVDVTTEAFF
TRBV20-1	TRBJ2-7	CSARDPRDRAYEQYF
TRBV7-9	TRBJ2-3	CASSLRVAAQYF
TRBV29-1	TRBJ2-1	CSVPAGGAADEQFF
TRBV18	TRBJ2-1	CASSPLGSHYNEQFF
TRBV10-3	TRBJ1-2	CAISEREGSPNYGYTF